This paragraph reports one T cell receptor beta chain. Regarding time point: patch test 2, 6 weeks after DPC sensitization. As to treatment: therapeutic diphenylcyclopropenone sensitization with weekly scalp DPC. This record belongs to a study of human T cells and chemical hapten exposure. TCRdb reprocessed the RACE reads via MiXCR and lists one record per CDR3 protein. Seen here are 350,000 to 400,000 distinct CDR3 sequences, under 6.5% observed once, and the top ten hold 4.5% to 6%. The CDR3 covers 13 residues. Germline CDR1 and CDR2: SGHAT and FQNNGV. The V end was cut by 6 bases, the J end by 7 bases, with 12 bases between.

The starting material was whole blood, obtained in connection with sensitization to the hapten diphenylcyclopropenone (DPC). This sequence joins TRBV11-2 and TRBJ1-4; D not certain. The receptor's source is a woman under 30 with alopecia areata. Some clones in this sample may be carry-over from other donors' samples. The CDR3, as DNA: TGTGCCAGCAGTCACTTGGGAGGTGAAAAACTGTTTTTT. Translating it yields CASSHLGGEKLFF.